A single sample is the source of the 14 T cell receptor beta chains below, sequenced in a study of blood T cell repertoires in COVID-19. Clones were sequenced by immunoSEQ multiplex PCR, and TCRdb holds only the in-frame ones, with some missing. The sample carries roughly 190,000 clones, around nine tenths recorded once. Sequenced material: peripheral blood. The receptors originated from a middle-aged man with active or convalescent COVID-19.

This clone was observed once. This chain joins TRBV12-5 and TRBJ2-2; D ambiguous. The CDR3 extends over 14 amino acids. Germline CDR1 is LGHNT and CDR2 is FRNRAP. V lost 5 bases and J lost 6, with 13 bases in between. The CDR3 protein is CASGTLGSAGELFF. The CDR3, as DNA: TGTGCTAGTGGTACGCTAGGTTCGGCCGGGGAGCTGTTTTTT.

The CDR3 DNA sequence: TGTGCCAGCAGCCCGGCCACTAGCGGGGGGGCCCATGAGCAGTTCTTC. Amino acid sequence: CASSPATSGGAHEQFF. The chain joins TRBV3-1 (or the pseudogene TRBV3-2) to TRBJ2-1; 13 bases align to TRBD2. CDR1 and CDR2 from the germline V gene are LGHDT and YNNKEL (reference sequence). The CDR3 consists of 16 residues. V shed 4 bases and J 8 bases; nucleotides not matched to a gene: 8.

The chain couples TRBV5-6 to TRBJ2-7; the D is unclear. In germline, CDR1 is SGHDT, CDR2 YYEEEE. This CDR3 comprises 15 residues. V was pared by 1 base and J by 4 bases, with 15 bases between. This CDR3 reads CASSLRQPTYYEQYF. In DNA form, the CDR3 reads TGTGCCAGCAGCTTGCGGCAACCGACTTATTACGAGCAGTACTTC.

This chain joins TRBV5-8 and TRBJ1-6, with D uncertain. This CDR3 region has 16 residues. V lost 2 bases and J 0 bases, leaving 9 bases between the germline ends. The germline gives CDR1 SGHTS, CDR2 YDEGEE. The CDR3 nucleotides read TGTGCCAGCAGCTTAAGGCGGGGCTCCTATAATTCACCCCTCCACTTT. Its protein is CASSLRRGSYNSPLHF.

This chain uses TRBV7-3 with TRBJ2-2; D unresolved. Germline V lookup: CDR1 SGHTA, CDR2 FQGTGA. This CDR3 has 15 residues. Trimming shortened V by 3 bases and J by 3 bases, and 11 bases separated the two germline ends. CDR3 bases: TGTGCCAGCAGCTTGGGCAGGAAAGACACCGGGGAGCTGTTTTTT. It yields the protein CASSLGRKDTGELFF.

The chain carries TRBV27 and TRBJ2-1; D remains ambiguous. Deletions cut 5 bases from V and 7 bases from J, with 12 bases between. CDR1 MNHEY and CDR2 SMNVEV come from the germline V gene (reference sequence). CDR3 length: 13 amino acids. Here the CDR3 reads CASSRTERNEQFF. As DNA, the CDR3 is TGTGCCAGCAGTCGCACAGAAAGGAATGAGCAGTTCTTC.

The CDR3 is CASSVAPSSRLAVRELFF. The CDR3 region has the DNA TGTGCCAGCAGCGTAGCCCCGAGTTCCCGGCTAGCTGTGCGGGAGCTGTTTTTT. The chain links TRBV9 to TRBJ2-2, with D possibly being TRBD2 (5 bases). Between the trimmed V and J ends, which lost 0 bases and 9 bases, there was a span of 24 bases. CDR3 length: 18 residues. The V gene's germline CDR1 is SGDLS and CDR2 YYNGEE.

The J gene is TRBJ1-2, the V gene TRBV15; 8 bases fit TRBD1. Germline CDR1 is LNHNV and CDR2 is YYDKDF (reference sequence). This CDR3 is 16 amino acids long. V dropped 3 bases and J dropped 1; count of bases not matched to a gene: 7. The CDR3 sequence is CATSRRTGTINYGYTF. CDR3 DNA sequence: TGTGCCACCAGCAGGAGGACAGGGACTATTAACTATGGCTACACCTTC.

The V and J genes are TRBV5-4 and TRBJ2-3, with D perhaps matching TRBD2 (5 bases). Deletions cut 4 bases from V and 1 base from J, with 7 bases between. The CDR3 extends over 13 amino acids. Germline V gives CDR1 SGHNT, CDR2 YYREEE (reference sequence). CDR3 loop: CASSLRGTDTQYF. CDR3 DNA: TGTGCCAGCAGCCTGCGGGGCACAGATACGCAGTATTTT. The full variable domain, its missing parts supplied by reference TRBV5-4 and TRBJ2-3, is ETGVTQSPTHLIKTRGQQVTLRCSSQSGHNTVSWYQQALGQGPQFIFQYYREEENGRGNFPPRFSGLQFPNYSSELNVNALELDDSALYLCASSLRGTDTQYFGPGTRLTVL.

The chain links TRBV19 to TRBJ2-3; possibly TRBD2 for D (5 bases). V gave up 3 bases and J gave up 4 bases, with 11 bases separating them. This CDR3 region has 14 residues. Per the germline V gene, CDR1 is LNHDA and CDR2 is SQIVND (reference sequence). The chain's CDR3 is CASSIVATSDTQYF. DNA for the CDR3: TGTGCCAGTAGTATTGTAGCGACTTCAGATACGCAGTATTTT.

The chain couples TRBV19 to TRBJ1-1; 7 nucleotides agree with TRBD1. Trimming took 5 bases from V and 2 from J; bases not matched to a gene: 5. The length of the CDR3 is 14 residues. Germline V gene sequence: CDR1 LNHDA, CDR2 SQIVND (reference sequence). CDR3 coding DNA: TGTGCCAGTAGTCCCAGGACAGGAAACACTGAAGCTTTCTTT. Translation gives CASSPRTGNTEAFF.

The V gene is TRBV6-4, the J gene TRBJ1-1, with D unclear. Germline loops: CDR1 MRHNA, CDR2 SNTAGT. The length of the CDR3 is 17 residues. The germline V and J ends were trimmed by 4 bases and 1 base, with 19 bases remaining between them. CDR3 protein: CASSVMGMSGENTEAFF. DNA for the CDR3: TGTGCCAGCAGTGTCATGGGTATGAGCGGAGAGAACACTGAAGCTTTCTTT.

This chain links TRBV7-9 with TRBJ1-1; D gene unclear. Germline lookup yields CDR1 SEHNR and CDR2 FQNEAQ (reference sequence). V was shortened by 1 base and J by 10 bases, with 16 bases between the two germline ends. The CDR3 consists of 14 residues. CDR3 sequence (DNA): TGTGCCAGCAGCTTAGGGGCCCGCCAAGAAGGAGCTTTCTTT. It translates to CASSLGARQEGAFF.

The chain carries TRBV28 and TRBJ1-3, with D perhaps matching TRBD1 (5 bases). Germline V gene lookup returns CDR1 MDHEN and CDR2 SYDVKM. The CDR3 has 15 amino acids. Trimming took off 3 bases at V and 0 bases at J, with 9 bases between the two ends. The CDR3 sequence is CASSFAGGSGNTIYF. In DNA, the CDR3 is TGTGCCAGCAGTTTTGCGGGGGGCTCTGGAAACACCATATATTTT.